The clone carrying this TCR beta chain was seen repeatedly, ten times or more. The antigen is not known. CDR1 and CDR2 from the germline V gene are MDHEN and SYDVKM. J lost 2 bases, V lost 3 bases, and 7 bases had no gene match. The CDR3 totals 18 residues. The sample belongs to a study of early T cells in non-severe SARS-CoV-2 infection. The overall study: The chains were unpaired, and the sequenced material was bulk RNA from unsorted whole blood.

Notes on the study in general: VDJdb matching favored anti-spike CD8 responses, missing private and CD4 specificities.

Each cDNA molecule carried a unique molecular identifier. MiXCR was run by TCRdb on the 5' RACE reads, yielding one entry per CDR3 protein. The sample has fewer than 40,000 distinct CDR3 sequences; 6.6% are singletons. Sequencing was performed on whole blood. This TCR came from an adult who was a healthcare worker with PCR-confirmed SARS-CoV-2 infection or an uninfected control (not recorded which). The V gene is TRBV28, the J gene TRBJ2-3; 14 bases line up with TRBD2. CDR3 sequence reads: CASSLVGTSGSLTDTQYF. CDR3 nucleotide sequence: TGTGCCAGCAGTTTGGTGGGGACTAGCGGGAGCCTCACAGATACGCAGTATTTT.